This T cell receptor beta chain appears in the sequencing data of a study of T cells after yellow fever vaccination. Germline-derived CDR1 and CDR2 are DFQATT and SNEGSKA (reference sequence). This CDR3 contains 14 residues. V was clipped by 0 bases and J by 8 bases, with 15 bases between them. 5'RACE template switching generated TCR cDNA, adding a universal primer site and UMIs. TCRdb independently ran MiXCR on the 5' RACE reads; one entry per CDR3 protein. The sample consists of about 300,000 distinct CDR3 sequences, around 6.8% of them appearing once. The sequence came from a man aged 18 to 29 who received the YFV17D yellow fever vaccine. V and J are TRBV20-1 and TRBJ2-3; either TRBD1 or TRBD2 may supply D (5 bases each). The starting material was PBMCs, obtained approximately 47 days after the first yellow fever vaccination. The CDR3 nucleotides are TGCAGTGCTAGAGATAACCCAGGGACGGGTACGCAGTATTTT. Protein sequence: CSARDNPGTGTQYF.